This TCR beta chain comes out of a study of blood T cell repertoires in COVID-19. Across the whole study: Samples taken during acute and convalescent COVID-19 were collected in the United States, Italy and Spain. T cells, B-cell-depleted T cells, or PBMCs provided the cDNA or gDNA that served as material.

Trimming at V came to 6 bases and at J to 6 bases, leaving 3 bases not matched to a gene. Per germline, CDR1 LNHDA and CDR2 SQIVND (reference sequence). The CDR3 totals 13 residues. Original processing methods: Counts of nucleated cells, estimated from reference gene primer amplification, were obtained. Here immunoSEQ multiplex PCR was the method, and the copy in TCRdb shows in-frame clones only, minus some. V and J calls and clone size are those listed in that table; D and trimming were worked out from the DNA. The sample carries 130,000 or so clones, roughly 75% recorded once. The clonotype comes from a man in his 60s with active or convalescent COVID-19. V and J are TRBV19 and TRBJ1-1; 11 bases map to TRBD1. The sample consisted of peripheral blood. The CDR3 nucleotides read TGTGCCAGTAGGCCGGGACAGGGGGCTGAAGCTTTCTTT. Translating gives CASRPGQGAEAFF.